This T cell receptor beta chain is from a study of cytomegalovirus exposure and HLA in healthy donors. Regarding the study as a whole: Researchers reported in a later analysis that a missense DCLRE1C variant was tied to TCR beta V- and J-gene trimming.

It was with 60 Vbeta and 13 Jbeta primers that the PCR ran. Assay: immunoSEQ multiplex PCR; the TCRdb copy retains only in-frame clones and omits some. Here the sample spans some 85,000 clones, about 74% being singletons. A note on this clone: What it binds is not known.

The TCR comes from a man aged 25 to 45 in good health and CMV-seronegative. Sequences were obtained from PBMCs.

In nucleotides, the CDR3 is TGTGCCAGCAGCCAAACTGCTGTAATGAAAGCTTTCTTT. Amino acid sequence: CASSQTAVMKAFF. The gene calls are TRBV14 and TRBJ1-1; the D is unclear. Germline CDR1 reads SGHDN; CDR2 reads FVKESK. The CDR3 length is 13 residues. Trimming removed 2 bases from V and 9 bases from J, with 13 bases in between.